These 20 T cell receptor beta chains share one sample of origin, sequenced in a study of T cells expressing NK-cell markers. TCRdb reanalyzed the 5' RACE reads and collapses them to one entry per CDR3 protein, without DNA. The sample spans tens of thousands of distinct CDR3 sequences; the ten largest clones claim roughly three fifths. The specimen sequenced was blood T cells: a sorted CD56 or NKG2C T cell subset, CD4+ or CD8+ T cells, or bulk PBMC T cells (not recorded which). Receptors were obtained from a man aged 18 to 69 in good health.

The chain links TRBV2 to TRBJ1-2. The germline V gene encodes CDR1 SNHLY and CDR2 FYNNEI. The CDR3 extends over 13 amino acids. CDR3 in amino acids: CASSEATNYGYTF.

The rearrangement uses TRBV18 and TRBJ2-1; TCRdb lists TRBD2, though no DNA is available to test this call. The germline V gene encodes CDR1 KGHSH and CDR2 LQKENI. The CDR3 is 14 amino acids. CDR3 sequence reads: CATQGLAENNEQFF.

The V and J genes are TRBV20-1 and TRBJ2-2; TCRdb selects TRBD2, and the lack of DNA leaves this call unchecked. This CDR3 is 14 amino acids long. Germline-derived CDR1 and CDR2 are DFQATT and SNEGSKA (reference sequence). The CDR3 here is CSARPGGGSGELFF.

The CDR3 reads CASSYSIGVRNEQFF. The V gene is TRBV6-2 or TRBV6-3, the J gene TRBJ2-1. The length of the CDR3 is 15 residues. The germline V gene encodes CDR1 MNHEY and CDR2 SVGEGT.

The chain uses TRBV11-1 and TRBJ2-4. The germline V gene has CDR1 SGHAT and CDR2 FQDESV (reference sequence). This CDR3 is 14 amino acids long. This CDR3 reads CASSRRVAKNIQYF.

This rearrangement joins TRBV28 to TRBJ1-1; TCRdb's D gene call, TRBD1, goes unchecked for lack of DNA. Germline values: CDR1 MDHEN, CDR2 SYDVKM. This CDR3 is built from 13 residues. Here the CDR3 reads CASSPPGQPEAFF.

V is TRBV6-1 and J is TRBJ1-2. This CDR3 has 15 residues. Germline CDR1 MNHNS, CDR2 SASEGT. This CDR3 reads CASSERPGTLFGYTF.

The chain links TRBV7-2 to TRBJ1-2; TCRdb's D call of TRBD1 is untestable without DNA. Germline V gene lookup returns CDR1 SGHTA and CDR2 FQGNSA. The CDR3 has 13 residues. The CDR3 reads CASSFGTGEGYTF.

The V call is TRBV4-3, the J call TRBJ2-2; TCRdb's D gene call, TRBD2, goes unchecked for lack of DNA. The CDR3 runs 16 residues. The germline V gene has CDR1 LGHNA and CDR2 YSLEER. CDR3 in amino acids: CASSENSQLVVGELFF.

V and J are TRBV28 and TRBJ1-5. Germline assignment: CDR1 MDHEN and CDR2 SYDVKM. The CDR3 length is 15 residues. This CDR3 reads CASSLLGQSNQPQHF.

This chain connects TRBV19 to TRBJ1-3. The CDR3 extends over 16 amino acids. Germline V CDR1 and CDR2: LNHDA, SQIVND (reference sequence). The CDR3 sequence is CASSSDRLASGNTIYF.

The rearrangement joins TRBV3-1 to TRBJ2-5; there is no DNA to check the TCRdb D call of TRBD1. Per germline, CDR1 LGHDT and CDR2 YNNKEL (reference sequence). This CDR3 spans 17 amino acids. CDR3 amino acids: CASSQVRGQGGQETQYF.

The CDR3 here is CASSKNRGSRDTQYF. The chain employs TRBV6-4 and TRBJ2-3; without DNA, the TCRdb call of TRBD1 cannot be checked. Germline V gives CDR1 MRHNA, CDR2 SNTAGT. The length of the CDR3 is 15 residues.

The chain carries TRBV7-9 and TRBJ1-5; TCRdb's D gene call, TRBD1, goes unchecked for lack of DNA. The CDR3 runs to 18 residues. CDR1 and CDR2 (germline): SEHNR, FQNEAQ (reference sequence). The CDR3 here is CASSSGSGTGRQDQPQHF.

The chain employs TRBV24-1 and TRBJ2-3; the D call from TCRdb, TRBD1, cannot be confirmed without DNA. The germline gives CDR1 KGHDR, CDR2 SFDVKD. This CDR3 has 15 residues. CDR3 sequence reads: CATSDEPGYTDTQYF.

The rearrangement links TRBV24-1 to TRBJ2-1; the D gene TCRdb calls, TRBD1, cannot be checked with no DNA. Germline lookup yields CDR1 KGHDR and CDR2 SFDVKD. The CDR3 length is 16 residues. CDR3 region: CATSDYRDRDMNEQFF.

The CDR3 loop is CASIDYSLDSPLHF. The chain employs TRBV28 and TRBJ1-6. The CDR3 covers 14 residues. Germline lookup yields CDR1 MDHEN and CDR2 SYDVKM.

V usage is TRBV18 and J usage is TRBJ2-3; TCRdb picks TRBD1, but there is no DNA to check that call. The CDR3 is 14 amino acids. Germline V lookup: CDR1 KGHSH, CDR2 LQKENI. The CDR3 reads CASSPTGRSDTQYF. The full variable domain, in which reference TRBV18 and TRBJ2-3 provide the parts outside the CDR3, is NAGVMQNPRHLVRRRGQEARLRCSPMKGHSHVYWYRQLPEEGLKFMVYLQKENIIDESGMPKERFSAEFPKEGPSILRIQQVVRGDSAAYFCASSPTGRSDTQYFGPGTRLTVL.

The CDR3 region is CASSFSRGRDQPQHF. The chain uses TRBV7-2 and TRBJ1-5; with no DNA, the TCRdb D assignment of TRBD1 cannot be verified. CDR3 length: 15 residues. Looked up from germline, CDR1 is SGHTA and CDR2 is FQGNSA. Full variable domain (missing parts from reference TRBV7-2 and TRBJ1-5): GAGVSQSPSNKVTEKGKDVELRCDPISGHTALYWYRQSLGQGLEFLIYFQGNSAPDKSGLPSDRFSAERTGGSVSTLTIQRTQQEDSAVYLCASSFSRGRDQPQHFGDGTRLSIL.

This rearrangement joins TRBV11-2 to TRBJ2-3. The CDR3 consists of 13 residues. Germline CDR1 SGHAT, CDR2 FQNNGV. This CDR3 is CASSLGYTDTQYF. Complete variable domain (other parts from reference TRBV11-2 and TRBJ2-3): EAGVAQSPRYKIIEKRQSVAFWCNPISGHATLYWYQQILGQGPKLLIQFQNNGVVDDSQLPKDRFSAERLKGVDSTLKIQPAKLEDSAVYLCASSLGYTDTQYFGPGTRLTVL.